Listed below are T cell receptor beta chains from one sample, sequenced in a study of blood T cells in healthy people across ages. One entry per CDR3 protein, called by TCRdb with MiXCR from the 5' RACE reads. The data contain about 630,000 distinct CDR3 sequences, roughly 21% of them singletons. Sequencing was carried out using blood. These receptors originate from a man aged 70-80 years in good health. CDR3s include the opening cysteine and the closing phenylalanine or tryptophan. The D gene is left open where the match is weak. Size is omitted from some rows. Given values are once, few, many or a class for expanded clones.

-	TRBV29-1	TRBJ2-1	many	TGCAGCGTTGAAAGGGATGAGCAGTTCTTC	CSVERDEQFF
-	TRBV9	TRBJ2-1	few	TGTGCCAGCAGCGTAGGTACATTCTCCTACAATGAGCAGTTCTTC	CASSVGTFSYNEQFF
-	TRBV7-9	TRBJ2-5	-	TGTGCCAGCAGCATTCCCCAGGGCGGAGAGACCCAGTACTTC	CASSIPQGGETQYF
-	TRBV20-1	TRBJ2-7	few	TGCAGTGCCCCGAGCGGGTACTCCTACGAGCAGTACTTC	CSAPSGYSYEQYF
-	TRBV4-1	TRBJ2-7	-	TGCGCCAGCAGCCAAGACCCGGGATCCTACTACGAGCAGTACTTC	CASSQDPGSYYEQYF
TRBD2	TRBV11-2	TRBJ2-1	-	TGTGCCAGCAGCCCCAGTGGGGTTTGGGGAGGGAATGAGCAGTTCTTC	CASSPSGVWGGNEQFF
-	TRBV6-2/TRBV6-3	TRBJ2-1	-	TGTGCCAGCAGTCCGCCGAGGACTGAGCAGTTCTTC	CASSPPRTEQFF
TRBD1	TRBV27	TRBJ1-4	few	TGTGCCAGCAGTCCGGGACAGGGGGCATATGAAAAACTGTTTTTT	CASSPGQGAYEKLFF
-	TRBV7-2	TRBJ2-1	-	TGTGCCAGCAGCTTAGTGGGACAAAGCGGGGTAATCTTCAATGAGCAGTTCTTC	CASSLVGQSGVIFNEQFF
TRBD2	TRBV6-5	TRBJ2-1	-	TGTGCCAGCACCCCTCTAGCGGGGGGCAATGAGCAGTTCTTC	CASTPLAGGNEQFF
TRBD1	TRBV29-1	TRBJ2-5	many	TGCAGCGTTGAAACAGGGGTAGAGACCCAGTACTTC	CSVETGVETQYF
-	TRBV4-1	TRBJ2-5	few	TGCGCCAGCAGCCAAGATCCTACGGGTAACCAAGAGACCCAGTACTTC	CASSQDPTGNQETQYF
TRBD1	TRBV25-1	TRBJ2-7	-	TGTGCCAGCAGTGTTGGGACAGTTTCCGAGCAGTACTTC	CASSVGTVSEQYF
-	TRBV27	TRBJ2-7	few	TGTGCCAGCAGTTTATGGGGCAGCTCCTACGAGCAGTACTTC	CASSLWGSSYEQYF
TRBD1	TRBV7-8	TRBJ2-7	many	TGTGCCAGCAGCTTAGGCACAGGGGGCGGGCCCTACGAGCAGTACTTC	CASSLGTGGGPYEQYF
TRBD1	TRBV27	TRBJ2-1	few	TGTGCCAGCAGTTTTGGGGACAGGGCGCACAATGAGCAGTTCTTC	CASSFGDRAHNEQFF
-	TRBV21-1	TRBJ2-2	-	TGTGCCAGCAGCAATGGTTCCAGGCGGCTAGCGGAGAACACCGGGGAGCTGTTTTTT	CASSNGSRRLAENTGELFF
-	TRBV28	TRBJ1-1	many	TGTGCCAGCAGAAGGACATCCATGAACACTGAAGCTTTCTTT	CASRRTSMNTEAFF
-	TRBV6-2/TRBV6-3	TRBJ1-5	few	TGTGCCAGCAGTGCCCGGCGGGACTCCAATCAGCCCCAGCATTTT	CASSARRDSNQPQHF
TRBD2	TRBV7-2	TRBJ2-1	few	TGTGCCAGCAGCTTAGGCGGGAGGACCCACAATGAGCAGTTCTTC	CASSLGGRTHNEQFF
-	TRBV25-1	TRBJ2-5	-	TGTGCCAGCAGTGACTCTAGAGGATCTAAACCGCAAGAGACCCAGTACTTC	CASSDSRGSKPQETQYF
-	TRBV16	TRBJ2-7	-	TGTGCCAGCAGCCCCAACTCGGACGAGCAGTACTTC	CASSPNSDEQYF
-	TRBV15	TRBJ2-7	-	TGTGCCACCAGCAGAGATGTGGGGATCTCCTACGAGCAGTACTTC	CATSRDVGISYEQYF
-	TRBV30	TRBJ2-7	-	TGTGCCTGGAGTGTACGCCTAGGCACCTACGAGCAGTACTTC	CAWSVRLGTYEQYF
-	TRBV12-3/TRBV12-4	TRBJ2-6	few	TGTGCCAGCAGGTATACAGGTAACGGGGCCAACGTCCTGACTTTC	CASRYTGNGANVLTF
-	TRBV27	TRBJ2-1	few	TGTGCCAGCAGTACCTCGCTGACTAGCCGGAGGGGGAATGAGCAGTTCTTC	CASSTSLTSRRGNEQFF
-	TRBV21-1	TRBJ2-7	-	TGTGCCAGCAGCAAAGAAGGCCTAGCGCTCTACGAGCAGTACTTC	CASSKEGLALYEQYF
-	TRBV5-1	TRBJ2-7	-	TGCGCCAGCAGCTTGGCCTCAGGCGGGACAGCCTACGAGCAGTACTTC	CASSLASGGTAYEQYF
-	TRBV5-1	TRBJ1-2	-	TGCGCCAGCAGCTTGGCAGGGTCGGCTGGCTACACCTTC	CASSLAGSAGYTF
-	TRBV20-1	TRBJ1-5	-	TGCAGTGCTGCACAGGCGCCGGGCCAGCCCCAGCATTTT	CSAAQAPGQPQHF
TRBD2	TRBV7-9	TRBJ2-7	few	TGTGCCAGCAGTTTTGAGCGACTAGCGGACTACGAGCAGTACTTC	CASSFERLADYEQYF
-	TRBV20-1	TRBJ2-1	-	TGCAGTGCTATTCGTAATGAGCAGTTCTTC	CSAIRNEQFF
-	TRBV2	TRBJ2-7	-	TGTGCCAGCAGTGATTGGCAGCGAAACGGCGAGCAGTACTTC	CASSDWQRNGEQYF
-	TRBV12-3/TRBV12-4	TRBJ2-4	-	TGTGCCAGCAGTTTTGTACAGGGACACGACATTCAGTACTTC	CASSFVQGHDIQYF
-	TRBV3-1	TRBJ2-3	-	TGTGCCAGCAGCCCACTCGACAGAACAGATACGCAGTATTTT	CASSPLDRTDTQYF
-	TRBV4-1	TRBJ1-2	-	TGCGCCAGCAGCCAAGATCCTAGTTCTAACTATGGCTACACCTTC	CASSQDPSSNYGYTF
-	TRBV20-1	TRBJ2-3	-	TGCAGTGCTAGACCAGAATCTAGCACAGATACGCAGTATTTT	CSARPESSTDTQYF
-	TRBV9	TRBJ2-7	few	TGTGCCAGCAGCGTAGCGCAGGGATTGGAAGAGCAGTACTTC	CASSVAQGLEEQYF
TRBD2	TRBV6-5	TRBJ2-5	-	TGTGCCAGCAAAACTAGCGGGATTTTGAAAGAGACCCAGTACTTC	CASKTSGILKETQYF
-	TRBV12-3/TRBV12-4	TRBJ2-7	-	TGTGCCAGCACCTCTCTGGGGGCGCGGAACTACGAGCAGTACTTC	CASTSLGARNYEQYF
-	TRBV3-1	TRBJ1-5	few	TGTGCCAGCAGCCCTTCGCCTAGCAATCAGCCCCAGCATTTT	CASSPSPSNQPQHF
TRBD1	TRBV6-2/TRBV6-3	TRBJ2-6	-	TGCGCCAGCAGGGGGACAGGGTCATTCTCTGGGGCCAACGTCCTGACTTTC	CASRGTGSFSGANVLTF
TRBD1	TRBV2	TRBJ1-5	once	TGTGCCAGCAGCAGACAGGGGCCTAATCAGCCCCGGCATTTT	CASSRQGPNQPRHF
TRBD2	TRBV15	TRBJ2-3	few	TGTGCCACCAGCAGAGATCTTGCGGGAGGGGGCACAGATACGCAGTATTTT	CATSRDLAGGGTDTQYF
-	TRBV6-1	TRBJ2-5	-	TGTGCCAGCAGTACCGGAGACAGGTCCCAAGAGACCCAGTACTTC	CASSTGDRSQETQYF
-	TRBV9	TRBJ1-2	few	TGTGCCAGCAGCGTAGACAGGGCAGGCCTCTATGGCTACACCTTC	CASSVDRAGLYGYTF
-	TRBV3-1	TRBJ2-7	-	TGTGCCAGCAGCCAAGCGAACCACGAGCAGTACTTC	CASSQANHEQYF
-	TRBV11-1	TRBJ2-1	few	TGTGCCAGCAGCAGCCGGGACGGAAGCTCCTACAATGAGCAGTTCTTC	CASSSRDGSSYNEQFF
-	TRBV15	TRBJ2-4	few	TGTGCCACCAGCAGCGTCCTGGGACAAAACATTCAGTACTTC	CATSSVLGQNIQYF
TRBD2	TRBV20-1	TRBJ2-7	few	TGCAGTGCCAATAGCGGGAACCGAGCCTACGAGCAGTACTTC	CSANSGNRAYEQYF
-	TRBV11-2	TRBJ2-6	-	TGTGCCAGCAGCTTAGATATCTCCTCTGGGGCCAACGTCCTGACTTTC	CASSLDISSGANVLTF
-	TRBV7-9	TRBJ2-1	few	TGTGCCAGCAGCTTAGATCCCCCAGGGGAGCAGTTCTTC	CASSLDPPGEQFF
-	TRBV5-1	TRBJ2-5	-	TGCGCCAGCAGCGTGCCCCAGGGACTCGGGGAGACCCAGTACTTC	CASSVPQGLGETQYF
-	TRBV10-2	TRBJ2-1	few	TGCGCCAGCAGTGACAGTGTCGATGAGCAGTTCTTC	CASSDSVDEQFF
TRBD1	TRBV2	TRBJ1-1	few	TGTGCCAGCAGTGAAGGGGACAGGGGGAACACTGAAGCTTTCTTT	CASSEGDRGNTEAFF